This TCR beta chain was captured in a study of blood T cell repertoires in COVID-19. The CDR3 is 13 residues long. V lost 10 bases to trimming and J lost 4 bases; unmatched junction nucleotides: 7. Germline V gene sequence: CDR1 SGHTS, CDR2 YDEGEE. Enrolled during active infection, Seattle patients were then followed longitudinally. Libraries were prepared by immunoSEQ multiplex PCR; TCRdb keeps only in-frame clonotypes and omits some of them. Of about 370,000 clones in the sample, more than 80% were seen once. The chain uses TRBV5-8 and TRBJ2-2, with 7 bases identical to TRBD1. This sequence was found in a woman in her 30s with COVID-19, enrolled during active disease. Sequencing was performed on peripheral blood. This CDR3 is CAHQGEITGELFF. CDR3 nucleotides: TGTGCCCACCAGGGGGAAATCACCGGGGAGCTGTTTTTT.